Presented here are 30 T cell receptor beta chains from one specimen sequenced in a study of cytomegalovirus exposure and HLA in healthy donors. Primers included in the PCR were 60 Vbeta and 13 Jbeta primers. The table came from immunoSEQ multiplex PCR; TCRdb's copy has only in-frame clones and leaves some out. In the table there are roughly 150,000 clones, roughly 70% of which are singletons. Sequencing input: PBMCs. Every receptor here comes from a man aged 25-45 years in good health and CMV-seronegative.

The chain has TRBV6-5 and TRBJ1-2, with 7 bases aligning to TRBD1. Germline V CDR1 and CDR2: MNHEY, SVGAGI. Trimming took 6 bases from V and 8 from J; bases not matched to a gene: 9. The CDR3 sequence is 13 residues long. The CDR3 coding sequence is TGTGCCAGCAGCCCTGGACAGGCCGGGGGCTACACCTTC. It specifies CASSPGQAGGYTF.

Only one count was recorded for this clone. This chain's CDR3 is CASSQDGVLQGVVTQYF. DNA of the CDR3: TGTGCCAGCAGCCAAGATGGCGTCTTACAGGGCGTAGTGACGCAGTATTTT. This sequence joins TRBV4-2 and TRBJ2-3; possibly TRBD1 for D (6 bases). CDR3 length: 17 residues. The germline CDR1 and CDR2 sequences are LGHNA and YNFKEQ. V was pared by 0 bases and J by 9 bases, with 22 bases between.

V gene TRBV15 combines with J gene TRBJ2-7; 7 bases agree with TRBD1. CDR1 and CDR2 (germline): LNHNV, YYDKDF (reference sequence). V dropped 1 base and J dropped 3; count of bases not matched to a gene: 3. The CDR3 length is 14 residues. The CDR3 loop is CATSRGNRGYEQYF. DNA of the CDR3: TGTGCCACCAGCAGAGGTAACAGGGGCTACGAGCAGTACTTC.

The chain couples TRBV28 to TRBJ1-1; D gene ambiguous. V lost 1 base and J 1 base, leaving 13 bases between the germline ends. The CDR3 covers 16 residues. CDR1 is MDHEN, CDR2 SYDVKM, per germline. In DNA, the CDR3 is TGTGCCAGCAGTTTATTTAGCCTACGGGAGAACACTGAAGCTTTCTTT. Translated: CASSLFSLRENTEAFF.

The chain recombines TRBV5-1 with TRBJ2-1, with 7 bases lining up with TRBD1. Germline CDR1 reads SGHRS; CDR2 reads YFSETQ. The CDR3 loop spans 14 amino acids. With 3 bases clipped from V and 4 bases from J, the junction kept 4 bases outside the gene matches. CDR3 protein: CASSYGQVYNEQFF. The CDR3 bases are TGCGCCAGCAGCTACGGACAGGTTTACAATGAGCAGTTCTTC. The full variable domain, with the rest looked up from reference TRBV5-1 and TRBJ2-1, is KAGVTQTPRYLIKTRGQQVTLSCSPISGHRSVSWYQQTPGQGLQFLFEYFSETQRNKGNFPGRFSGRQFSNSRSEMNVSTLELGDSALYLCASSYGQVYNEQFFGPGTRLTVL.

J is TRBJ2-5 and V is TRBV6-6; 9 bases map to TRBD1. The J call is uncertain, as TRBJ2-7 better fits the DNA end. Germline V gene lookup returns CDR1 MNHNY and CDR2 SVGAGI (reference sequence). The CDR3 has 15 amino acids. The CDR3 loop is CASSLSGTGSAEQYF. The CDR3 DNA reads TGTGCCAGCAGCCTTTCCGGGACAGGGTCTGCCGAGCAGTACTTC.

This clone was recorded only once. J is TRBJ1-5 and V is TRBV19, with a tentative D call TRBD1 (5 bases). The CDR3 covers 15 residues. Germline CDR1 reads LNHDA; CDR2 reads SQIVND (reference sequence). The V gene lost 3 bases and the J gene lost 6 bases, with 15 bases spanning the gap. CDR3 nucleotide sequence: TGTGCCAGTAGTATGGGACCGGGGGTCGGTCAGCCCCAGCATTTT. Amino acid sequence: CASSMGPGVGQPQHF.

The rearrangement uses TRBV7-2 and TRBJ2-5; D not resolved. The CDR3 length is 12 residues. CDR1 SGHTA and CDR2 FQGNSA come from the germline V gene. The germline V and J ends were trimmed by 5 bases and 2 bases, with 6 bases remaining between them. The CDR3 loop reads CASSLYQETQYF. The CDR3 coding sequence is TGTGCCAGCAGCCTCTATCAAGAGACCCAGTACTTC.

In its sample, this clone ranks as medium-sized (0.01 to 0.1%). The chain carries TRBV29-1 and TRBJ1-2; D is possibly TRBD1 (5 bases). Trimming left V 7 bases short and J 6 bases short, with 21 bases between. CDR3 length equals 14 residues. Germline V gives CDR1 SQVTM, CDR2 ANQGSEA. The CDR3 nucleotides are TGCAGCGGATCCGGGACCCCGGAGGGTGATGGCTACACCTTC. Translation: CSGSGTPEGDGYTF.

The V call is TRBV18, the J call TRBJ2-1; D gene ambiguous. Germline CDR1 is KGHSH and CDR2 is LQKENI. V was pared by 4 bases and J by 0 bases, with 13 bases between. This CDR3 is 16 amino acids long. CDR3 coding DNA: TGTGCCAGCTCACAGCTACCATTTAGCTCCTACAATGAGCAGTTCTTC. Protein sequence: CASSQLPFSSYNEQFF.

V and J are TRBV5-4 and TRBJ2-3; possible D gene TRBD2, 9 bases. This CDR3 has 15 residues. Germline values: CDR1 SGHNT, CDR2 YYREEE (reference sequence). Trimming took off 0 bases at V and 9 bases at J, with 17 bases between the two ends. Written as DNA, the CDR3 is TGTGCCAGCAGCTTGGGGCAGGGGGCGGGAGGGACGCAGTATTTT. This sequence encodes CASSLGQGAGGTQYF.

Regarding this clone: Different DNA sequences within this sample yield the same CDR3. V usage is TRBV5-8 and J usage is TRBJ1-2; no clear D gene. CDR3 size: 12 residues. Trimming shortened V by 6 bases and J by 5 bases, and 11 bases separated the two germline ends. Germline-derived CDR1 and CDR2 are SGHTS and YDEGEE. The CDR3 DNA reads as TGTGCCAGCACCCGAGGAGGGTATGGCTACACCTTC. Translated, it gives CASTRGGYGYTF.

This clone appeared a few times. The chain has TRBV15 and TRBJ2-3; no clear D gene. Germline assignment: CDR1 LNHNV and CDR2 YYDKDF (reference sequence). The CDR3 runs 13 residues. V lost 0 bases to trimming and J lost 3 bases, with 4 bases between them. The CDR3 DNA is TGTGCCACCAGCAGAGATCTGACAGATACGCAGTATTTT. Encoded protein: CATSRDLTDTQYF.

V gene TRBV6-6 combines with J gene TRBJ2-7; D gene ambiguous. The CDR3 has 14 amino acids. Trimming shortened V by 0 bases and J by 1 base, and 7 bases separated the two germline ends. Germline V gene lookup returns CDR1 MNHNY and CDR2 SVGAGI (reference sequence). The CDR3 DNA is TGTGCCAGCAGTTACTCTGGCAGTTCCTACGAGCAGTACTTC. Its translation is CASSYSGSSYEQYF.

The V gene is TRBV7-9, the J gene TRBJ2-3; TRBD1 is a possible D gene (5 bases). CDR3 length: 15 residues. The germline V gene has CDR1 SEHNR and CDR2 FQNEAQ (reference sequence). Between the trimmed V and J ends, which lost 1 base and 3 bases, there was a span of 11 bases. The CDR3 is CASSLGGRATDTQYF. Written as DNA, the CDR3 is TGTGCCAGCAGCTTAGGCGGCAGGGCTACAGATACGCAGTATTTT.

V and J are TRBV18 and TRBJ1-2; 9 nucleotides agree with TRBD1. This CDR3 is 14 amino acids long. Germline loops: CDR1 KGHSH, CDR2 LQKENI. V lost 2 bases and J lost 2; bases outside the gene matches: 0. CDR3 in amino acids: CASSPGTGNYGYTF. The CDR3 region has the DNA TGTGCCAGCTCACCAGGGACAGGGAACTATGGCTACACCTTC. Together with reference TRBV18 and TRBJ1-2, the CDR3 gives the full variable domain: NAGVMQNPRHLVRRRGQEARLRCSPMKGHSHVYWYRQLPEEGLKFMVYLQKENIIDESGMPKERFSAEFPKEGPSILRIQQVVRGDSAAYFCASSPGTGNYGYTFGSGTRLTVV.

The V and J genes are TRBV7-2 and TRBJ1-1; 8 nucleotides agree with TRBD1. The ends lost 5 bases at V and 5 bases at J; junction bases unmatched: 4. The V gene's germline CDR1 is SGHTA and CDR2 FQGNSA. CDR3 size: 13 residues. This CDR3 reads CASSRTGKTEAFF. The DNA for the CDR3 is TGTGCCAGCAGCCGGACAGGGAAGACTGAAGCTTTCTTT.

CDR3 bases: TGTGCCAGCAGCTCTCAGGGGACTGGAAACACCATATATTTT. Translated: CASSSQGTGNTIYF. The chain employs TRBV5-4 and TRBJ1-3, with a weak D call TRBD1 (6 bases). The V gene's germline CDR1 is SGHNT and CDR2 YYREEE (reference sequence). The CDR3 consists of 14 residues. The V end lost 3 bases, the J end lost 2 bases, and 9 bases lay between the germline ends.

The chain is built from TRBV11-2 and TRBJ1-1, with 7 bases that match TRBD1. The length of the CDR3 is 13 residues. Germline V gene data show CDR1 as SGHAT and CDR2 as FQNNGV. V shed 7 bases and J 1 base; nucleotides not matched to a gene: 3. CDR3 region: CASTRGTNTEAFF. CDR3 nucleotide sequence: TGTGCCAGCACCAGGGGGACGAACACTGAAGCTTTCTTT.

This clone was counted only a few times. V is TRBV7-2 and J is TRBJ2-3; D is perhaps TRBD1 (6 bases). V was shortened by 1 base and J by 6 bases, with 11 bases between the two germline ends. The germline V gene has CDR1 SGHTA and CDR2 FQGNSA. The CDR3 loop spans 14 amino acids. CDR3 sequence: CASSLVGAGDTQYF. CDR3 DNA: TGTGCCAGCAGCTTAGTGGGGGCCGGGGATACGCAGTATTTT.

The chain joins TRBV7-8 to TRBJ1-1; D possibly corresponds to TRBD1 (6 bases). Trimming stripped 5 bases from V and 0 bases from J, with 16 bases between. CDR1 SGHVS and CDR2 FQNEAQ come from the germline V gene. The CDR3 extends over 16 amino acids. The chain's CDR3 is CASSHWTEPMNTEAFF. The CDR3 coding sequence is TGTGCCAGCAGCCATTGGACAGAACCAATGAACACTGAAGCTTTCTTT.

This clone turned up a few times. The chain couples TRBV28 to TRBJ2-5, with D tentatively TRBD2 (5 bases). The CDR3 loop spans 13 amino acids. The germline V gene encodes CDR1 MDHEN and CDR2 SYDVKM. With 4 bases removed from V and 4 bases from J, the gap between germline ends came to 10 bases. CDR3: CASSSGLRETQYF. The CDR3 region has the DNA TGTGCCAGCAGTTCGGGATTAAGAGAGACCCAGTACTTC.

The chain carries TRBV6-5 and TRBJ1-6, with TRBD1 identical over 7 bases. The CDR3 is 15 residues long. V shed 6 bases, J shed 9 bases, and the junction held 11 bases outside the gene matches. CDR1 and CDR2 (germline): MNHEY, SVGAGI. CDR3 bases: TGTGCCAGCAGCCCAACAGGGGATCCAGGTTCACCCCTCCACTTT. Translating it yields CASSPTGDPGSPLHF.

The V call is TRBV5-4, the J call TRBJ2-2, with TRBD1 matching 10 bases. CDR3 length equals 16 residues. The V and J ends lost 3 bases and 3 bases, in that order; junction bases with no gene match: 5. Per the germline V gene, CDR1 is SGHNT and CDR2 is YYREEE (reference sequence). The CDR3 DNA follows: TGTGCCAGCAGCTCCAGACAGGGGGCCTACACCGGGGAGCTGTTTTTT. Translated: CASSSRQGAYTGELFF.

The genes are TRBV5-1 and TRBJ1-4; 9 bases agree with TRBD1. CDR3 length: 18 residues. The germline CDR1 and CDR2 sequences are SGHRS and YFSETQ. J gave up 8 bases and V 0 bases, and 14 bases lay outside the gene matches. In DNA form, the CDR3 reads TGCGCCAGCAGCTTGGCAGGGACAGGGAAAGTCGGTGGGGAAAAACTGTTTTTT. Its protein product is CASSLAGTGKVGGEKLFF.

This clone has just one count. V usage is TRBV19 and J usage is TRBJ2-1, with 7 nucleotides matching TRBD1. CDR1 and CDR2 from the germline V gene are LNHDA and SQIVND (reference sequence). This CDR3 region has 17 residues. With 7 bases clipped from V and 0 bases from J, the junction kept 12 bases outside the gene matches. The CDR3 nucleotides read TGTGCCAGTACCGACTACGGGACAGCACGCTCCTACAATGAGCAGTTCTTC. This translates into CASTDYGTARSYNEQFF.

The sample holds a few counts of this clone. V is TRBV19 and J is TRBJ1-6, with D maybe TRBD1 (6 bases). Trimming took off 3 bases at V and 0 bases at J, with 12 bases between the two ends. The germline V gene encodes CDR1 LNHDA and CDR2 SQIVND (reference sequence). The CDR3 is made up of 17 amino acids. The CDR3 sequence is CASSIGTLSSYNSPLHF. In nucleotides, the CDR3 is TGTGCCAGTAGTATCGGGACATTGAGCTCCTATAATTCACCCCTCCACTTT.

The chain combines TRBV27 with TRBJ1-1; tentative D call: TRBD1 (5 bases). The CDR3 length is 12 residues. Trimming removed 8 bases from V and 3 bases from J, with 10 bases in between. Germline CDR1 is MNHEY and CDR2 is SMNVEV (reference sequence). CDR3 in DNA: TGTGCCAGCGGCGGGGGGTACACTGAAGCTTTCTTT. Translated: CASGGGYTEAFF.

The chain employs TRBV5-4 and TRBJ2-3; 14 bases align to TRBD2. The length of the CDR3 is 16 residues. The J segment lost 6 bases and the V segment lost 4 bases, leaving 7 bases of the junction unmatched. Germline V gene data show CDR1 as SGHNT and CDR2 as YYREEE (reference sequence). CDR3 protein: CASSAATSGRADTQYF. Here the CDR3 DNA reads TGTGCCAGCAGCGCGGCGACTAGCGGGAGGGCGGATACGCAGTATTTT.

This chain links TRBV2 with TRBJ2-1; D possibly corresponds to TRBD2 (6 bases). Trimming removed 8 bases at V and 2 bases at J, with 10 bases between. Germline V lookup: CDR1 SNHLY, CDR2 FYNNEI. The CDR3 is made up of 13 amino acids. CDR3 DNA sequence: TGTGCCAGCCTACTAGCTACCTACAATGAGCAGTTCTTC. Translation: CASLLATYNEQFF.